The T cell receptor (beta chain) described here comes from a study of blood T cell repertoires in COVID-19. Assay: immunoSEQ multiplex PCR; the TCRdb copy retains only in-frame clones and omits some. This table holds tens of thousands of clones, 75% to 85% found once. V shed 0 bases and J shed 7 bases, with 10 bases lying between them. Germline-derived CDR1 and CDR2 are MDHEN and SYDVKM. The CDR3 extends over 14 amino acids. This receptor was identified in a human donor in a cohort sampled during active COVID-19. Specimen: peripheral blood. This chain connects TRBV28 to TRBJ2-1; D is perhaps TRBD2 (5 bases). The CDR3 here is CASSLWGEGNEQFF. As DNA, the CDR3 is TGTGCCAGCAGTTTATGGGGAGAGGGTAATGAGCAGTTCTTC. Looking up the rest from reference TRBV28 and TRBJ2-1 gives the full variable domain: DVKVTQSSRYLVKRTGEKVFLECVQDMDHENMFWYRQDPGLGLRLIYFSYDVKMKEKGDIPEGYSVSREKKERFSLILESASTNQTSMYLCASSLWGEGNEQFFGPGTRLTVL.